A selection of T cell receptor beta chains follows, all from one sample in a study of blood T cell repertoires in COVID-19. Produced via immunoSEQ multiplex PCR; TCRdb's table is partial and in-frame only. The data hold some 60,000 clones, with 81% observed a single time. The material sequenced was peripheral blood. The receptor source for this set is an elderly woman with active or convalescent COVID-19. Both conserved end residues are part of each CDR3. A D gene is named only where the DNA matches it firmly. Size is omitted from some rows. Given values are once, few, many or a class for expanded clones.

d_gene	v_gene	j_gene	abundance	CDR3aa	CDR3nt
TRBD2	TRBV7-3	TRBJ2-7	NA	CASSLSQASGVYEQYF	TGTGCCAGCAGCTTATCACAGGCTAGCGGGGTCTACGAGCAGTACTTC
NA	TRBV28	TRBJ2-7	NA	CASRAGQTYEQYF	TGTGCCAGCAGGGCGGGACAGACCTACGAGCAGTACTTC
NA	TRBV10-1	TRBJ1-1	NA	CASSSVSNTEAFF	TGCGCCAGCAGCAGCGTTTCAAACACTGAAGCTTTCTTT
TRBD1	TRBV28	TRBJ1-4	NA	CASSSKDRGGEKLFF	TGTGCCAGCAGTTCCAAGGACAGGGGAGGGGAAAAACTGTTTTTT
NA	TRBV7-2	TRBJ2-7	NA	CASSPQRTLQGEQYF	TGTGCCAGCAGCCCGCAACGGACCCTACAGGGAGAGCAGTACTTC
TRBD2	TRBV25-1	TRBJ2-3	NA	CASSASGGPDTQYF	TGTGCCAGCAGTGCTAGCGGGGGGCCAGATACGCAGTATTTT
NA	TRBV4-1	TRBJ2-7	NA	CASSQDPVVSYEQYF	TGCGCCAGCAGCCAAGATCCCGTAGTCTCCTACGAGCAGTACTTC
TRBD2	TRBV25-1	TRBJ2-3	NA	CASSDLAGPDTQYF	TGTGCCAGCAGTGACCTAGCGGGGCCAGATACGCAGTATTTT
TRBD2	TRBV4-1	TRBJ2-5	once	CASSRLTSGGAGQETQYF	TGCGCCAGCAGCCGCCTGACTAGCGGGGGGGCGGGACAAGAGACCCAGTACTTC
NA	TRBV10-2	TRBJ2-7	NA	CASSESQANEQYF	TGCGCCAGCAGTGAGTCGCAGGCAAACGAGCAGTACTTC
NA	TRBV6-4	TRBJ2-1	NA	CASSDTYSGGTATYNEQFF	TGTGCCAGCAGTGACACATACTCTGGGGGGACAGCGACTTACAATGAGCAGTTCTTC
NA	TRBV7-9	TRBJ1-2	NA	CASSLASGDYGYTF	TGTGCCAGCAGCTTAGCTTCGGGGGACTATGGCTACACCTTC
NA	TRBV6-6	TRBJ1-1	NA	CASSTLGTEAFF	TGTGCCAGCAGTACACTAGGGACTGAAGCTTTCTTT
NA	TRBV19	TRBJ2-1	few	CASSPRVGSEQFF	TGTGCCAGTAGTCCCAGGGTAGGGTCTGAGCAGTTCTTC
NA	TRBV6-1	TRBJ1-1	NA	CASSEGTGTSTEAFF	TGTGCCAGCAGTGAAGGAACCGGGACTTCGACTGAAGCTTTCTTT
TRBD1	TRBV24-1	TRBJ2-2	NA	CATSEPGTGGAELFF	TGTGCCACCAGTGAGCCCGGGACAGGGGGCGCGGAGCTGTTTTTT
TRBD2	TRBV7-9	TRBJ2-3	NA	CASSAPGGLGDTQYF	TGTGCCAGCAGCGCGCCGGGGGGGCTAGGAGATACGCAGTATTTT
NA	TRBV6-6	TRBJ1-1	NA	CASSYRAGRGEAFF	TGTGCCAGCAGTTACCGGGCAGGCCGGGGTGAAGCTTTCTTT
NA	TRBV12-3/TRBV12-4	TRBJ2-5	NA	CASSAGVGETQYF	TGTGCCAGCAGTGCAGGGGTAGGGGAGACCCAGTACTTC
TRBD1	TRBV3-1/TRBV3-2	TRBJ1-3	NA	CASSLFQPGQGAWSGNTIYF	TGTGCCAGCAGCCTTTTCCAGCCGGGACAGGGGGCTTGGTCTGGAAACACCATATATTTT
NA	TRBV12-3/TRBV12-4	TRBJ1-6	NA	CASSGQSRSPLHF	TGTGCCAGCAGTGGACAGTCTCGCTCACCCCTCCACTTT
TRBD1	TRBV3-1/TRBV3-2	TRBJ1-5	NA	CASSQDRVSQPQHF	TGTGCCAGCAGCCAGGACAGGGTAAGTCAGCCCCAGCATTTT
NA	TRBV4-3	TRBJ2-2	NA	CASSAKINTGELFF	TGCGCCAGCAGTGCGAAAATCAACACCGGGGAGCTGTTTTTT
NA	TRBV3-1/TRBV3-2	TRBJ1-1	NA	CASSQDHLMNTEAFF	TGTGCCAGCAGCCAAGACCACCTAATGAACACTGAAGCTTTCTTT